Listed below are T cell receptor beta chains from one sample, sequenced in a study of blood T cell repertoires in COVID-19. Assay: immunoSEQ multiplex PCR; the TCRdb copy retains only in-frame clones and omits some. The sample includes around 250,000 clones, approximately 87% seen only once; the top ten take around 5.9%. The material sequenced was peripheral blood. The receptors here all came from a man aged 55 to 70 with acute or convalescent COVID-19. The CDR3 runs from the conserved cysteine through the conserved F or W. D genes are given only for firm matches. Clone size is shown for a subset of rows, as once, few, many or a class of expanded clone.

>15|TRBJ2-6|TRBV28|.|.
CASSLSTSGANVLTF
TGTGCCAGCAGTTTATCTACCTCTGGGGCCAACGTCCTGACTTTC
>15|TRBJ1-6|TRBV28|.|.
CASSPGTSYNSPLHF
TGTGCCAGCAGTCCCGGGACAAGTTATAATTCACCCCTCCACTTT
>12|TRBJ2-7|TRBV4-2|.|TRBD2
CASSHTGGDRDF
TGTGCCAGCAGCCACACCGGGGGGGATCGAGACTTC
>16|TRBJ2-1|TRBV2|.|TRBD2
CASSALWGLDTNEQFF
TGTGCCAGCAGTGCTTTGTGGGGACTAGATACGAATGAGCAGTTCTTC
>15|TRBJ2-3|TRBV19|.|.
CASSGLPGRTDTQYF
TGTGCCAGTAGCGGCCTCCCCGGGAGAACAGATACGCAGTATTTT
>14|TRBJ1-6|TRBV19|.|.
CASRTQGSNSPLHF
TGTGCCAGTAGGACTCAGGGTTCTAATTCACCCCTCCACTTT
>14|TRBJ1-1|TRBV5-1|.|.
CASSSLGGNTEAFF
TGCGCCAGCAGCTCTTTAGGGGGGAACACTGAAGCTTTCTTT
>16|TRBJ1-5|TRBV5-8|.|.
CASSRTLGPGVQPQHF
TGTGCCAGCAGCCGGACCCTCGGACCGGGGGTTCAGCCCCAGCATTTT
>14|TRBJ2-7|TRBV28|.|TRBD1
CASNPGDSSYEQYF
TGTGCCAGCAACCCCGGGGACAGCTCCTACGAGCAGTACTTC
>17|TRBJ1-5|TRBV9|.|TRBD1
CASSVGDRGIGNQPQHF
TGTGCCAGCAGCGTTGGGGACAGGGGGATCGGCAATCAGCCCCAGCATTTT
>14|TRBJ1-5|TRBV19|.|.
CASSEGNSNQPQHF
TGTGCCAGTAGCGAGGGTAATAGCAATCAGCCCCAGCATTTT
>16|TRBJ2-1|TRBV24-1|.|TRBD2
CATSDIAGEVYNEQFF
TGTGCCACCAGTGATATAGCGGGAGAGGTCTACAATGAGCAGTTCTTC
>12|TRBJ2-1|TRBV12-3/TRBV12-4|once|.
CASSLPGIEQFF
TGTGCCAGCAGTTTGCCCGGTATAGAGCAGTTCTTC
>14|TRBJ2-5|TRBV19|.|TRBD1
CASSSRTGPETQYF
TGTGCCAGTAGTTCACGGACAGGCCCGGAGACCCAGTACTTC
>15|TRBJ2-7|TRBV7-3|.|TRBD2
CASSFSASGIVEQYF
TGTGCCAGCAGCTTCTCAGCTAGCGGGATTGTCGAGCAGTACTTC
>16|TRBJ1-6|TRBV6-1|.|TRBD1
CASSESSGTGASPLHF
TGTGCCAGCAGTGAATCATCCGGGACAGGGGCATCACCCCTCCACTTT
>14|TRBJ2-3|TRBV3-1/TRBV3-2|.|.
CASSRIRDSDTQYF
TGTGCCAGCAGCAGGATCCGGGATTCAGATACGCAGTATTTT
>15|TRBJ1-1|TRBV10-3|.|.
CAIATTGQMNTEAFF
TGTGCCATCGCTACCACCGGACAGATGAACACTGAAGCTTTCTTT
>16|TRBJ2-1|TRBV18|.|TRBD2
CASSPPGLAGAYEQFF
TGTGCCAGCTCACCTCCGGGACTAGCGGGAGCTTATGAGCAGTTCTTC
>12|TRBJ1-2|TRBV6-5|.|.
CASSYEVLWYTF
TGTGCCAGCAGTTACGAAGTACTTTGGTACACCTTC
>13|TRBJ2-1|TRBV12-3/TRBV12-4|.|TRBD2
CASRIGGAGEQFF
TGTGCCAGCAGGATCGGGGGGGCGGGAGAGCAGTTCTTC
>16|TRBJ2-7|TRBV6-6|.|TRBD2
CASSYGLAGGRDEQYF
TGTGCCAGCAGTTACGGGCTAGCGGGAGGGCGGGACGAGCAGTACTTC
>17|TRBJ2-7|TRBV23-1|.|TRBD2
CASSQSVLAGVLYEQYF
TGCGCCAGCAGTCAATCGGTCCTAGCGGGAGTCTTGTACGAGCAGTACTTC
>17|TRBJ2-2|TRBV5-6|.|TRBD1
CASSWGTGGAGTGELFF
TGTGCCAGCAGCTGGGGGACAGGGGGCGCGGGCACCGGGGAGCTGTTTTTT
>22|TRBJ2-2|TRBV7-8|.|TRBD2
CASSLSYRPAGTSGGNTGELFF
TGTGCCAGCAGCTTATCCTACCGCCCCGCCGGGACTAGCGGGGGGAACACCGGGGAGCTGTTTTTT
>16|TRBJ2-1|TRBV11-1|once|TRBD2
CASSSLREGWHNEQFF
TGTGCCAGCAGCTCCTTGCGGGAGGGATGGCACAATGAGCAGTTCTTC
>18|TRBJ2-1|TRBV7-9|.|TRBD2
CASSLGLAGLSSYNEQFF
TGTGCCAGCAGCTTAGGGCTAGCGGGACTGAGCTCCTACAATGAGCAGTTCTTC
>13|TRBJ2-5|TRBV7-3|.|.
CASSLNRQETQYF
TGTGCCAGCAGCTTAAACAGGCAAGAGACCCAGTACTTC
>15|TRBJ2-7|TRBV14|.|.
CASSPVGGMGYEQYF
TGTGCCAGCAGCCCAGTAGGCGGGATGGGGTACGAGCAGTACTTC
>15|TRBJ2-6|TRBV5-1|.|.
CASSITSVGANVLTF
TGCGCCAGCAGCATAACCTCGGTAGGGGCCAACGTCCTGACTTTC
>15|TRBJ2-1|TRBV14|.|TRBD2
CASSPLAGGKNEQFF
TGTGCCAGCAGCCCACTAGCGGGAGGTAAAAATGAGCAGTTCTTC
>13|TRBJ1-1|TRBV28|few|.
CASSLTGPVEAFF
TGTGCCAGCAGTTTGACTGGCCCCGTTGAAGCTTTCTTT
>11|TRBJ2-1|TRBV30|once|.
CAWSLGERGFF
TGTGCCTGGAGTCTCGGGGAAAGAGGATTCTTC
>15|TRBJ2-1|TRBV6-2/TRBV6-3|.|.
CASSYSGGRGNEQFF
TGTGCCAGCAGTTACTCAGGCGGTAGGGGCAATGAGCAGTTCTTC
>13|TRBJ1-5|TRBV6-5|.|TRBD1
CASSTQGRQPQHF
TGTGCCAGCAGTACACAGGGGAGACAGCCCCAGCATTTT
>13|TRBJ2-2|TRBV5-6|.|.
CASSRGAAGELFF
TGTGCCAGCAGCCGTGGGGCGGCCGGGGAGCTGTTTTTT
>13|TRBJ2-5|TRBV18|.|.
CASSRDLKETQYF
TGTGCCAGCTCACGGGACTTAAAAGAGACCCAGTACTTC
>12|TRBJ1-2|TRBV28|.|.
CASGTGFLGYTF
TGTGCCAGCGGTACAGGCTTTCTGGGCTACACCTTC
>13|TRBJ1-4|TRBV2|.|TRBD1
CASKPGTGEKLFF
TGTGCCAGCAAACCCGGGACAGGAGAAAAACTGTTTTTT
>15|TRBJ2-7|TRBV27|.|.
CASSSRSTGFDEQYF
TGTGCCAGCAGTTCTCGCTCAACAGGGTTCGACGAGCAGTACTTC
>17|TRBJ2-1|TRBV7-2|.|.
CASSLDLPMSSYNEQFF
TGTGCCAGCAGCTTAGACCTGCCCATGAGCTCCTACAATGAGCAGTTCTTC
>17|TRBJ2-1|TRBV24-1|.|TRBD1
CATSDLDRGVTYNEQFF
TGTGCCACCAGTGACCTTGACAGGGGGGTTACCTACAATGAGCAGTTCTTC
>15|TRBJ2-6|TRBV6-5|few|.
CASSYTGSGANVLTF
TGTGCCAGCAGTTACACGGGGTCTGGGGCCAACGTCCTGACTTTC
>14|TRBJ1-5|TRBV2|few|TRBD1
CASLAGTANQPQHF
TGTGCCAGCCTTGCCGGGACAGCAAATCAGCCCCAGCATTTT
>17|TRBJ2-1|TRBV27|.|TRBD2
CASSFDATSGNANEQFF
TGTGCCAGCAGTTTTGACGCGACTAGCGGGAACGCTAATGAGCAGTTCTTC
>18|TRBJ2-7|TRBV10-1|.|TRBD2
CASSESETSGRDTYEQYF
TGCGCCAGCAGTGAGTCGGAGACTAGCGGGAGGGACACCTACGAGCAGTACTTC
>14|TRBJ2-3|TRBV10-3|.|.
CAIKGGRGTDTQYF
TGTGCCATCAAAGGGGGGAGGGGCACAGATACGCAGTATTTT
>15|TRBJ2-7|TRBV7-2|.|TRBD1
CASSSEGQVSYEQYF
TGTGCCAGCAGCTCTGAAGGACAGGTCTCCTACGAGCAGTACTTC
>14|TRBJ1-6|TRBV28|.|.
CASSLRQYNSPLHF
TGTGCCAGCAGTTTAAGACAGTATAATTCACCCCTCCACTTT
>14|TRBJ2-3|TRBV2|.|.
CASTPPLNTDTQYF
TGTGCCAGCACTCCCCCCCTTAACACAGATACGCAGTATTTT
>14|TRBJ2-7|TRBV6-5|.|TRBD1
CASPRQGAPYEQYF
TGTGCCAGCCCGAGACAGGGAGCCCCCTACGAGCAGTACTTC
>17|TRBJ1-3|TRBV11-2|.|TRBD1
CASSLRAGGISGNTIYF
TGTGCCAGCAGCTTAAGGGCAGGGGGAATTTCTGGAAACACCATATATTTT
>18|TRBJ2-6|TRBV28|.|TRBD2
CASSSGGAGGYGANVLTF
TGTGCCAGCAGCTCCGGTGGAGCGGGAGGGTATGGGGCCAACGTCCTGACTTTC
>12|TRBJ1-1|TRBV28|.|TRBD1
CASRPRGLQAFF
TGTGCCAGCAGGCCTAGGGGGCTGCAAGCTTTCTTT
>17|TRBJ1-2|TRBV3-1/TRBV3-2|.|TRBD1
CASSRTQTGSANYGYTF
TGTGCCAGCAGCCGTACCCAGACAGGGAGTGCTAACTATGGCTACACCTTC